This is a list of T cell receptor beta chains from one sample in a study of graft-versus-host responses after intestinal transplantation. The method was immunoSEQ multiplex PCR; TCRdb's version includes in-frame clones alone and lacks a portion of them. This table holds around 90,000 clones, roughly 93% found once. These TCRs are of unknown antigen specificity. The source material was unstimulated CD8+ T cells sorted from spleen or lymph node cells, sampled before transplant. The origin of the receptors is a human donor who was the organ donor for an intestinal transplant. Each CDR3 is given with its conserved first and last residue. D genes are given only for firm matches. Size tells how often a clone was seen (once, few, many) or the class of an expanded clone, and some rows leave it out.

TRBJ2-1	.	once	TRBV7-3	TGTGCCAGCAGCTTAACGTCGGCGCGGGACCCCGCGGACAATGAGCAGTTCTTC	CASSLTSARDPADNEQFF
TRBJ2-3	.	.	TRBV9	TGTGCCAGCAGCGTAGGGGAGATAAGCACAGATACGCAGTATTTT	CASSVGEISTDTQYF
TRBJ1-2	.	once	TRBV7-9	TGTGCCAGCAGCTGGGTCAGCCGGGATGGCTACACCTTC	CASSWVSRDGYTF
TRBJ1-4	.	.	TRBV9	TGTGCCAGCAGCGAAACCGGGACACAAAGTAATGAAAAACTGTTTTTT	CASSETGTQSNEKLFF
TRBJ1-2	.	.	TRBV27	TGTGCCAGCAGTTCATTATCAGGGGCGCGGCACTATGGCTACACCTTC	CASSSLSGARHYGYTF
TRBJ1-3	.	.	TRBV6-1	TGTGCCAGCAGGGCCCGGCCCTACCCGGGCACCATATATTTT	CASRARPYPGTIYF
TRBJ2-7	.	.	TRBV9	TGTGCCAGCAGCGTAGAGGGTAGCGAGGGCGAGCAGTACTTC	CASSVEGSEGEQYF
TRBJ2-1	TRBD2	.	TRBV5-6	TGTGCCAGCAGCTTGGGGACTAGTTCAATACCCCTCTATGAGCAGTTCTTC	CASSLGTSSIPLYEQFF
TRBJ2-7	.	.	TRBV13	TGTGCCAGCAGCTTAGGACAGGCACCAACCTACGAGCAGTACTTC	CASSLGQAPTYEQYF
TRBJ2-1	.	.	TRBV2	TGTGCCACCCTAGCGCCAGTCTACAATGAGCAGTTCTTC	CATLAPVYNEQFF
TRBJ2-5	.	once	TRBV7-6	TGTGCCAGCAGCTTTACGGCCAGTAGAGGAAAGGAGACCCAGTACTTC	CASSFTASRGKETQYF
TRBJ2-3	TRBD2	.	TRBV7-6	TGTGCCAGCAGCTTATCGGGACTAGCCCGTGTTGGAACAGATACGCAGTATTTT	CASSLSGLARVGTDTQYF
TRBJ2-1	TRBD2	.	TRBV6-5	TGTGCCAGCAGTCCCGGGACTACCTACAATGAGCAGTTCTTC	CASSPGTTYNEQFF
TRBJ1-5	.	.	TRBV7-9	TGTGCCAGCAGCTTTTCAGGGGAGGGAGATCCCCAGCATTTT	CASSFSGEGDPQHF
TRBJ2-7	TRBD1	once	TRBV7-2	TGTGCCAGCAGCGTAGACCCGGGACAGGGGGCTTACGAGCAGTACTTC	CASSVDPGQGAYEQYF
TRBJ1-2	.	.	TRBV7-8	TGTGCCAGCAGCTTAGACCCGGGATTAGTCTATGGCTACACCTTC	CASSLDPGLVYGYTF
TRBJ1-1	.	.	TRBV9	TGTGCCAGCAGCCCCGTTATGAACACTGAAGCTTTCTTT	CASSPVMNTEAFF
TRBJ2-3	TRBD2	once	TRBV7-2	TGTGCCAGCAGCTTAATAGCGGTGGGGGGGAAGTATTTT	CASSLIAVGGKYF
TRBJ1-1	.	.	TRBV19	TGTGCCAGTAGTGTGACACATTACACTGAAGCTTTCTTT	CASSVTHYTEAFF
TRBJ2-3	TRBD2	.	TRBV4-3	TGCGCCAGCAGCCAAGATACAGCGGGAATCACAGATACGCAGTATTTT	CASSQDTAGITDTQYF
TRBJ1-2	.	.	TRBV6-5	TGTGCCAGCAGTTACTCGCTGGGGAGCCATGGCTACACCTTC	CASSYSLGSHGYTF
TRBJ2-7	.	.	TRBV27	TGTGCCAGCAGCCCCTTATTGGGGGCGGGCTCCTACGAGCAGTACTTC	CASSPLLGAGSYEQYF
TRBJ1-2	.	.	TRBV19	TGTGCCAGTAGCCGTCCGGGACGGGACTCCCTCATGTGTGGCTACACCTTC	CASSRPGRDSLMCGYTF
TRBJ2-3	.	.	TRBV10-3	TGTGCCATCAGTGACATTGCTCCTAAGACAGATACGCAGTATTTT	CAISDIAPKTDTQYF
TRBJ1-1	TRBD1	once	TRBV7-9	TGTGCCAGCAGCCCGGGGACAGAAACTCGTGGAGCTTTCTTT	CASSPGTETRGAFF
TRBJ2-1	.	once	TRBV7-3	TGTGCCAGCAGCTCGGACTCAAGCTCCTACAATGAGCAGTTCTTC	CASSSDSSSYNEQFF
TRBJ2-2	TRBD2	.	TRBV7-9	TGTGCCAGCAGCCCGGCCTTAGCGGGAGTCCACACCGGGGAGCTGTTTTTT	CASSPALAGVHTGELFF
TRBJ2-7	.	.	TRBV4-3	TGCGCCAGCAGCCAAGACCCATGGGGGCCCTACGCGGGCGAGCAGTACTTC	CASSQDPWGPYAGEQYF
TRBJ2-2	.	.	TRBV4-1	TGCGCCAGCAGCCAAGGGGCAGCCGGCACCGGGGAGCTGTTTTTT	CASSQGAAGTGELFF
TRBJ1-5	.	.	TRBV19	TGTGCCAGTAGTATAGGAGTGGGCCAGCCCCAGCATTTT	CASSIGVGQPQHF
TRBJ2-3	TRBD2	.	TRBV4-3	TGCGCCAGCAGCCCCGGGGGGGGCACGCAGTATTTT	CASSPGGGTQYF
TRBJ2-5	TRBD1	.	TRBV30	TGTGCCTGGAGTCCAGGGGGGACCCAGTACTTC	CAWSPGGTQYF
TRBJ2-7	TRBD1	.	TRBV28	TGTGCCAGCAGTCAAGATAAACAGGGGGCCTTCTACGAGCAGTACTTC	CASSQDKQGAFYEQYF
TRBJ2-7	TRBD2	.	TRBV4-2	TGTGCCAGCAGCCAAGATTCGACTAGCGGGAATCACGAGCAGTACTTC	CASSQDSTSGNHEQYF
TRBJ1-6	.	.	TRBV28	TGTGCCAGCAGTTTAGAAGAGAACCGCTCCTATAATTCACCCCTCCACTTT	CASSLEENRSYNSPLHF
TRBJ2-7	.	.	TRBV5-4	TGTGCCAGCAGCTTGGCGAGGGACACCCCGTACGAGCAGTACTTC	CASSLARDTPYEQYF
TRBJ2-7	.	.	TRBV4-1	TGCGCCAGCAGCCTAGGAGACAGGTATCCCCCCTACGAGCAGTACTTC	CASSLGDRYPPYEQYF
TRBJ2-1	.	once	TRBV28	TGTGCCAGCAGTTTTATTAGTACTCACTCCTACAATGAGCAGTTCTTC	CASSFISTHSYNEQFF
TRBJ2-1	TRBD2	.	TRBV4-1	TGCGCCAGCAGCTCCAGGACTAGCGGGGGGGACCGTCCGTTCTTC	CASSSRTSGGDRPFF
TRBJ1-2	TRBD1	.	TRBV29-1	TGCAGCGTTGAGGGTTGGGGACAGGGGACCTCAAACGGCTTATGGGCTTGGGGCTACACCTTC	CSVEGWGQGTSNGLWAWGYTF
TRBJ2-5	.	.	TRBV7-9	TGTGCCAGCAGCTTAGGCGTTAATTTCCAGTACTTC	CASSLGVNFQYF
TRBJ2-7	.	.	TRBV27	TGTGCCAGCAGCCCAAGGTGGGGGCGGGCCGAGCAGTACTTC	CASSPRWGRAEQYF
TRBJ2-7	TRBD1	.	TRBV6-1	TGTGCCAGCAGTACCCGACAGGGGGTTGGGTACGAGCAGTACTTC	CASSTRQGVGYEQYF
TRBJ2-1	TRBD2	.	TRBV9	TGTGCCAGCAGCCCCCGGGAGGGCCGAAATGAGCAGTTCTTC	CASSPREGRNEQFF
TRBJ2-3	TRBD2	.	TRBV2	TGTGCCAGCGGGGGGACTACCGGCACAGATACGCAGTATTTT	CASGGTTGTDTQYF
TRBJ2-1	TRBD2	.	TRBV19	TGTGCCGTTCTAGCGGGGGGACCAAATGAGCAGTTCTTC	CAVLAGGPNEQFF
TRBJ2-7	TRBD1	.	TRBV19	TGTGCCAGTAGTCTGGGACAGGGGGCCGACGAGCAGTACTTC	CASSLGQGADEQYF
TRBJ2-5	.	.	TRBV27	TGTGCCAGCAGTTTATACGGGGGAGGTGAGACCCAGTACTTC	CASSLYGGGETQYF
TRBJ2-3	TRBD2	.	TRBV13	TGTGCCAGCAGCGTGGAACGCGGGACTATCTCAGATACGCAGTATTTT	CASSVERGTISDTQYF
TRBJ2-7	.	.	TRBV15	TGTGCCACCAGCGGACGGGGTTACGAGCAGTACTTC	CATSGRGYEQYF
TRBJ1-2	TRBD1	.	TRBV7-9	TGTGCCAGCAGCTTGGACAGGGGAGAGCACTATGGCTACACCTTC	CASSLDRGEHYGYTF